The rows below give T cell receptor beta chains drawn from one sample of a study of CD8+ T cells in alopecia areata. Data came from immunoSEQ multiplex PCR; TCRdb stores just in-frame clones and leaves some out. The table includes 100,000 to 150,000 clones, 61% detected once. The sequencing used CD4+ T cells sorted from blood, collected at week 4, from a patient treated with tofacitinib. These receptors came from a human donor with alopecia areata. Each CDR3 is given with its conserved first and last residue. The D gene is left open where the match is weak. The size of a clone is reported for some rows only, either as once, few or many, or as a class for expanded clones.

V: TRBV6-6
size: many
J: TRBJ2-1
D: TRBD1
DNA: TGTGCCACCCGCCCCTTGACAGGGGTTAGCAACAATGAGCAGTTCTTC
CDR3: CATRPLTGVSNNEQFF

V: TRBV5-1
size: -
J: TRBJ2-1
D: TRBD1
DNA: TGCGCCAGCAGCTTTGGTCAGGGGGCCATCAATGAGCAGTTCTTC
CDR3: CASSFGQGAINEQFF

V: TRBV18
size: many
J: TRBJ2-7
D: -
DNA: TGTGCCAGCTCACCATGGGCAACGGCCTACGAGCAGTACTTC
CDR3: CASSPWATAYEQYF

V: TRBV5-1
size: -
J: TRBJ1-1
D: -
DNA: TGCGCCAGCAGCCCTACGAGAATTGTGGAGCACATGAACACTGAAGCTTTCTTT
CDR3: CASSPTRIVEHMNTEAFF

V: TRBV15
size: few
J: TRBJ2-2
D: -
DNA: TGTGCCACCACCGGGGGGCTACCGAACACCGGGGAGCTGTTTTTT
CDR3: CATTGGLPNTGELFF

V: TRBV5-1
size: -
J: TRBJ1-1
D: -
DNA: TGCGCCAGCAGCTTGGATCCCGGGCCCGCTTTCTTT
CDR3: CASSLDPGPAFF

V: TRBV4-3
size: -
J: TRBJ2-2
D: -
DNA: TGCGCCAGCAGCCAAGGCCCCAGTACCGGGGAGCTGTTTTTT
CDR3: CASSQGPSTGELFF

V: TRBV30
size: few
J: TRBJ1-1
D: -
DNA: TGTGCCTGGACGGGGGTAAACACTGAAGCTTTCTTT
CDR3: CAWTGVNTEAFF

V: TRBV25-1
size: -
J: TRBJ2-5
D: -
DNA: TGTGCCAGCAGTGAAGGGGAGTTCGTAGAGACCCAGTACTTC
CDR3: CASSEGEFVETQYF

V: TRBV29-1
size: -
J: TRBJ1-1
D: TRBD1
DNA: TGCAGGGTAGACAGGGCATTCGGGACTGAAGCTTTCTTT
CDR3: CRVDRAFGTEAFF

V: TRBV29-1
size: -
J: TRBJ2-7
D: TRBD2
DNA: TGCAGCGCCCTTAGCGGGGTGAGCTCCTACGAGCAGTACTTC
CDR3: CSALSGVSSYEQYF

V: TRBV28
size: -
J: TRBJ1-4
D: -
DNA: TGTGCCAGCAGTTTTTCGTTGTGGGAAAAACTGTTTTTT
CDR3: CASSFSLWEKLFF

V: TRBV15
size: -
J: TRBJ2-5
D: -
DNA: TGTGCCACCAGCAGAGATATAGGGGAGAGGGAGACCCAGTACTTC
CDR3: CATSRDIGERETQYF